This TCR beta chain was found in a study of blood T cell repertoires in COVID-19. The overall study: Samples of COVID-19 (acute and convalescent) were obtained from the United States, Italy and Spain.

Study processing details: Counts of nucleated cells, estimated from reference gene primer amplification, were obtained. Repertoires were generated with immunoSEQ multiplex PCR, while TCRdb's copy carries only in-frame clones and drops some. D and trimming were read from the DNA, whereas the V and J calls and clone size are those reported in that table. The sample consists of 85,000 to 120,000 clones, about nine tenths of them appearing once. V was trimmed by 2 bases and J by 7 bases, leaving 9 bases between them. CDR1 is MNHNY and CDR2 is SVGAGI in the germline V gene (reference sequence). The CDR3 contains 14 residues.

The sequenced sample was peripheral blood. This chain joins TRBV6-6 and TRBJ1-6; no reliable D call. This receptor was identified in a woman between 45 and 60 years old with COVID-19, enrolled during active disease. The CDR3 bases are TGTGCCAGCAGTTACGTAGCCGAAAATTCACCCCTCCACTTT. This codes for CASSYVAENSPLHF.